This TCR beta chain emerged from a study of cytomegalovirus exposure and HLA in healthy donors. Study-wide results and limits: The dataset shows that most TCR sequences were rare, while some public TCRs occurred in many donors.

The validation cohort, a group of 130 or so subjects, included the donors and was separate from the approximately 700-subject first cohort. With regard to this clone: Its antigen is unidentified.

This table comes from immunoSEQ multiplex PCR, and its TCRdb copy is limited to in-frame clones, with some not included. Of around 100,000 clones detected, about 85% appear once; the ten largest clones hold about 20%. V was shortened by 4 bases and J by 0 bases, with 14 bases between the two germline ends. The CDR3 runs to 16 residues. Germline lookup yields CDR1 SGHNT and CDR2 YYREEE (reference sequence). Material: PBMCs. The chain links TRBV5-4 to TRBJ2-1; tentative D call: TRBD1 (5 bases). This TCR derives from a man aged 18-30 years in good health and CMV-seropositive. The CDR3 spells CASSTRQLSSYNEQFF. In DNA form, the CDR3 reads TGTGCCAGCAGCACGAGACAGTTAAGCTCCTACAATGAGCAGTTCTTC. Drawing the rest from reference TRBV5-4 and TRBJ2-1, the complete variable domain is ETGVTQSPTHLIKTRGQQVTLRCSSQSGHNTVSWYQQALGQGPQFIFQYYREEENGRGNFPPRFSGLQFPNYSSELNVNALELDDSALYLCASSTRQLSSYNEQFFGPGTRLTVL.